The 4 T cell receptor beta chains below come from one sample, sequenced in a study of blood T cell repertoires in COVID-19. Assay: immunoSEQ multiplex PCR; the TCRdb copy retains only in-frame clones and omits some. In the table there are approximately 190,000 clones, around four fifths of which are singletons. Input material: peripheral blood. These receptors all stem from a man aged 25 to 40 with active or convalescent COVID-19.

The CDR3 nucleotides are TGTGCCAGCAGCTCAGGGGCTGGCTACACCTTC. Residues: CASSSGAGYTF. This chain connects TRBV11-1 to TRBJ1-2; maybe TRBD1 (6 bases). This CDR3 comprises 11 residues. Per the germline V gene, CDR1 is SGHAT and CDR2 is FQDESV (reference sequence). The ends were cut back, 4 bases at V and 7 bases at J, with 7 bases in the middle.

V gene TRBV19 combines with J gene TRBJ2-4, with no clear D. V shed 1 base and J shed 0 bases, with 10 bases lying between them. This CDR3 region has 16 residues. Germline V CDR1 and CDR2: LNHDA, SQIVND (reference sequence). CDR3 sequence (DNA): TGTGCCAGTAGTATAGGGTATGGGCTAGCCAAAAACATTCAGTACTTC. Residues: CASSIGYGLAKNIQYF.

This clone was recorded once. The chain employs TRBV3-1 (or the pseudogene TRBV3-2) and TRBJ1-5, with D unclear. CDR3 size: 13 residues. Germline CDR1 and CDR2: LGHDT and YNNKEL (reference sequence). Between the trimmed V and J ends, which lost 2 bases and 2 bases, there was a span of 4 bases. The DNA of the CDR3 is TGTGCCAGCAGCCAACAGGGCAATCAGCCCCAGCATTTT. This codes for CASSQQGNQPQHF.

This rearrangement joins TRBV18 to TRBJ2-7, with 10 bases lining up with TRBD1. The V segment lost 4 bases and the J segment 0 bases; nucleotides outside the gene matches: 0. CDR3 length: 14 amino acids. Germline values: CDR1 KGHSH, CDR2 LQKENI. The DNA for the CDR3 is TGTGCCAGCTCACGGACAGGGGGCTCCTACGAGCAGTACTTC. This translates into CASSRTGGSYEQYF.